Listed below are T cell receptor beta chains from one sample, sequenced in a study of T cell responses to AZD1222 COVID-19 vaccine. Some clones are missing from TCRdb's copy, which holds only in-frame ones; the method was immunoSEQ multiplex PCR. The sample lists about 170,000 clones, 80% to 90% occurring once. The specimen comprised peripheral blood, sampled on day 0 of AZD1222 vaccination. These receptor sequences come from an adult in good health. Both conserved end residues are part of each CDR3. A D gene is named only where the DNA matches it firmly. Clone size is stated in some rows and not others, as once, few, many or a class when expanded.

CASRPPGENTGELFF TGTGCCAGCAGACCACCGGGTGAAAACACCGGGGAGCTGTTTTTT 15 . TRBV7-6 . TRBJ2-2
CASSLKGAQETQYF TGTGCCAGCAGTTTAAAGGGGGCACAAGAGACCCAGTACTTC 14 . TRBV27 TRBD1 TRBJ2-5
CASSPRAQETQYF TGTGCCAGCTCACCACGGGCCCAAGAGACCCAGTACTTC 13 . TRBV18 . TRBJ2-5
CASNAPPGPDGNYGYTF TGCGCCAGCAACGCTCCCCCGGGCCCCGACGGGAACTATGGCTACACCTTC 17 . TRBV23-1 . TRBJ1-2
CASILLAGGTHEQFF TGTGCCAGCATCCTACTAGCGGGGGGGACCCATGAGCAGTTCTTC 15 . TRBV6-5 TRBD2 TRBJ2-1
CASHAGRFYGYTF TGTGCCAGCCACGCAGGGAGATTCTATGGCTACACCTTC 13 . TRBV28 . TRBJ1-2
CASSRVAGLDTQYF TGTGCCAGTAGTAGGGTAGCGGGGTTAGATACGCAGTATTTT 14 . TRBV19 TRBD2 TRBJ2-3
CASSLAGAANEAFF TGTGCCAGCAGCTTAGCCGGGGCAGCCAATGAAGCTTTCTTT 14 . TRBV7-9 . TRBJ1-1
CASTYRETGEEAFF TGTGCCAGCACCTACAGGGAGACAGGGGAAGAAGCTTTCTTT 14 few TRBV6-5 TRBD1 TRBJ1-1
CASRERGTGLLNTIYF TGTGCCAGTAGAGAACGCGGGACAGGCCTCTTAAACACCATATATTTT 16 . TRBV19 TRBD1 TRBJ1-3
CASSETGSYEQYF TGCGCCAGCAGCGAGACAGGAAGCTACGAGCAGTACTTC 13 . TRBV5-1 . TRBJ2-7
CASSFSDQGRYYGYTF TGTGCCAGCAGCTTTTCAGACCAGGGGCGCTACTATGGCTACACCTTC 16 . TRBV5-6 . TRBJ1-2
CASSVYRDRDYGYTF TGTGCCAGTAGTGTTTACCGGGACAGGGACTATGGCTACACCTTC 15 . TRBV19 TRBD1 TRBJ1-2
CASSRQGWNQPQHF TGTGCCAGCAGCCGACAGGGTTGGAATCAGCCCCAGCATTTT 14 . TRBV27 TRBD1 TRBJ1-5
CASSPQASHSPLHF TGTGCCAGCAGTCCCCAGGCTTCTCATTCACCCCTCCACTTT 14 . TRBV28 . TRBJ1-6
CASSLSGTGAGELFF TGCGCCAGCAGCTTGTCCGGGACAGGGGCCGGGGAGCTGTTTTTT 15 . TRBV5-1 TRBD1 TRBJ2-2